This T cell receptor beta chain was observed in a study of T-cell reconstitution after alpha-beta-depleted transplantation in children (TCRdb year 2016). General notes on the study: Using TCR repertoire profiling, the study quantitatively followed how T-cell immune reconstitution unfolded in children after TCRalphabeta/CD19-depleted allogeneic hematopoietic cell transplantation.

The CDR3 numbers 14 residues from cysteine through phenylalanine. This entry keeps only the CDR3 DNA: 42 bases, framed from base 1. CDR1 is given as SGHNT and CDR2 as YYREEE, both from the germline V gene (reference sequence). Trimming removed 2 bases from V and 6 bases from J, leaving 13 bases between the germline ends. The table lists this clonotype with many counts. Its cognate antigen has yet to be identified. Base qualities are missing; no much larger clone stands one base away. The library was generated by PCR. Sequencing was carried out with an Illumina HiSeq 2500. TCR library preparation used molecular barcoding, with unique molecular identifiers applied to normalize quantification of the TCRbeta repertoire. The public reads were reprocessed in TCRdb via fastp at Q25 and MiXCR, keeping in-frame beta chains. Each entry merges the rows of one CDR3 protein and shows their most common DNA and genes. The sample profile shows 200,000 to 250,000 distinct CDR3 sequences; around 10% of them were found once. The ten largest make up 6.2% of the sample.

Recombination connected TRBV5-4 to TRBJ2-3; the D gene cannot be resolved reliably. The origin of this receptor is a human donor who donated a stem cell graft to a child with acute lymphoblastic leukemia. Sequencing was performed on PBMCs from the stem cell graft donor, taken from the stem cell graft. The CDR3 has the sequence CASSLGPSMDTQYF. The DNA sequence reads TGTGCCAGCAGCTTAGGACCCTCAATGGATACGCAGTATTTT.